What follows describes a single TCR beta chain. Its antigen remains unidentified. No much larger clone exists at a distance of one base, and base qualities are not known. This sample stems from a study of shared clonotypes between healthy human individuals (TCRdb year 2020). Notes on the research overall: The cohort included a few men and two women between 18 and 49 years of age. For each donor, CD4 naive and CD4 memory were each run on three plates, CD8 naive on two plates, and CD8 memory on one plate. To estimate repertoire size and how much clonotype sharing occurs between individuals, the study deeply sequenced the blood TCR repertoires of five healthy adults. To increase sequencing depth and limit assay-specific biases, different laboratories used diverse techniques to prepare libraries and sequence TCR repertoires. Per donor, leukapheresis produced somewhere between about 0.85 and 8.9 billion PBMCs.

Study-wide conclusions, independent of this receptor: Around 5% of naive CD4, 3.5% of naive CD8, 2.3% of memory CD4, and approximately 0.39% of memory CD8 clonotypes were shared across four donors. Naive subsets generally had larger estimated clonotype richness than memory subsets did. Incomplete sequencing was indicated by rarefaction of sorted-subset datasets, despite the large sequencing depth. Only blood was sampled, and tissue TCR repertoires likely differ from those in blood. The small number of donors limited the genetic and exposure-history diversity represented. Based on pairwise subsampling, the degree of clonotype sharing among donors was expected to be affected by sequencing depth. Higher generation probabilities were observed for clonotypes shared by all four sorted-subset donors than for non-shared clonotypes.

TCR CDR3 regions were amplified from genomic DNA by multiplex PCR using the deep immunoSEQ assay. Extracted genomic DNA from each cell subset was spread evenly across all wells of several immunoSEQ 96-well plates, with each plate serving as a replicate. For sorted subsets, each replicate PCR was loaded with 200 to 250 ng genomic DNA, equivalent to some 27,000 T cell genomes. The purified libraries were quantified using a Qubit 3.0 fluorometer, sized with a Bioanalyzer 2100, and then quantified again using the KAPA Library Quantification kit. A separate single-read 150-cycle Illumina NextSeq 550 flow cell was used to sequence each immunoSEQ 96-well plate. In the authors' own workflow: Because only junctional sequences without quality scores were contained in the immunoSEQ output, filtering matching that applied to full-length reads could not be performed. Sequences were annotated with PyIR, a Python wrapper for IgBLAST v1.9, using IMGT germline references to assign V/J genes and CDR3. Any read was removed if the V/J assignment was weak (E-value above 1e-6), the CDR3 was missing, or the read contained stop codons, out-of-frame junctions, or ambiguous translated residues. V3J clonotypes were defined as sequences sharing an identical inferred V gene, J gene, and CDR3 amino acid sequence. The percentage overlap between two repertoires was calculated by dividing the number of shared unique clonotypes by the size of the smaller repertoire. Repertoire richness was assessed with RTK rarefaction, the Chao1 estimator, and Recon v2.1 estimates of unobserved clonotypes. Generation probabilities were computed with OLGA for all TCRbeta clonotypes obtained by the gDNA method from a handful of donors. The table was pulled from immuneACCESS by TCRdb, which kept in-frame rearrangements only. Such tables lose some clones; where checked, under half of the loss comes from unresolved V genes, and the rest has no known cause. The V and J calls and clone size were taken over from that table, and D and trimming were inferred from the DNA. This sample holds about 2.1 million clones; approximately 92% were observed only once. The ten largest clonotypes hold around 1.7% of the sample.

The junction shows trimming of 7 bases on V and 7 bases on J, plus 26 bases between the germline ends. Including the terminal cysteine and phenylalanine, the CDR3 comprises 16 residues. Left in the record is the CDR3 DNA by itself, 48 bases read in frame from the first base. As encoded in the germline V gene, CDR1 is SQVTM while CDR2 is ANQGSEA. CD8 naive samples were obtained by positive selection for CCR7 among CD45RO-negative cells, yielding a CD45RA+CCR7+ population from which TemRA cells were excluded. The donors were healthy, HIV-negative adults who had no recently reported acute infections or vaccinations. Only Caucasian adults living in Nashville, Tennessee, USA were represented among the donors. Blood was obtained by leukapheresis, after which PBMCs were separated by Ficoll-Histopaque density gradient centrifugation and cryopreserved in liquid nitrogen vapor phase. Analytical flow cytometry was used to check the purity and quantity of every magnetically sorted T cell population. From each sorted fraction, genomic DNA was isolated and quantified by UV absorbance on a Nanodrop 2000c.

The chain employs TRBV29-1 and TRBJ2-4; the D match is possibly TRBD1 or TRBD2, with 5 bases aligned in each. Specimen: naive CD8+ T cells from PBMCs. This specimen's cell subset or site label, interpreted: CD45RA+CCR7+. This receptor was identified in a man younger than 30 in good health. Some clones in this sample may be carry-over from other donors' samples. The DNA reads as follows: TGCAGCGCTCTGGGGGACCCCAGGTCCAACTGGAACATTCAGTACTTC. It encodes CSALGDPRSNWNIQYF.